Sequencing of this TCR beta chain was carried out in a study of molecular identifiers for immune sequencing clone quantification (dated by TCRdb to about 2018). In terms of the full investigation: For a replicate experiment, the RNA from either 20,000 or 100,000 naive CD8 T cells was divided into five aliquots, and four of those aliquots went on to sequencing. The study was a methods study using CD8 T cells to benchmark molecular-identifier clustering-based TCR repertoire sequencing (MIDCIRS) and TCR RNA copy counting. The study at large found these results: When barcode sub-clustering was omitted, TCR diversity was inflated by chimeric consensus sequences, with chimeras reaching as high as 47%. Spiked-in Jurkat TCR RNA (about 10 copies' worth), which is not part of the donor repertoire, was contained in the naive libraries. About 2.9 recovered TCR RNA copies per cell were obtained by modeling, versus about 9.7 by digital PCR, implying a capture efficiency of 25% to 35%. In CMV-specific effector cells, clones with more than 20 RNA copies contained over 98% of molecules, whereas in naive cells such clones contained under 1% of molecules. Identical TCR molecules sharing a barcode could cause highly expanded clone sizes to be underestimated. A single cell's worth of spiked-in Jurkat TCR RNA was reported detectable even among under 1.3 million naive CD8 T cells.

This clonotype was recorded many times. This clone's antigen is unknown. No base-level quality is on record; no much larger clone is a single base apart. Libraries of naive CD8 T cells were generated from roughly 20,000 to 1,000,000 sorted cells, with 10%, 30% or 50% of the purified RNA used. On a BD FACSAria II, naive CD8 T cells were FACS-sorted as CD8+CD4-CCR7+CD45RA+ and collected into RLT Plus buffer. Roughly ten TCR copies' worth of Jurkat RNA were spiked into roughly 19,000-1,000,000 naive CD8 T cell samples to test detection sensitivity. CD8 T cells were enriched using RosetteSep CD8+ T Cell Enrichment Cocktail and Ficoll-Paque, and the enriched cells then underwent ACK red cell lysis. The CDR3 goes from the cysteine to the phenylalanine over 15 residues. The entry retains the CDR3 DNA only, 45 bases that are in frame from base 1. The germline V gene gives CDR1 as LGHNA and CDR2 as YSLEER. V is pruned by 3 bases and J by 2 bases, leaving 5 bases of the junction without a gene match.

The method was PCR. Sequencing used an Illumina HiSeq 4000. Bulk TCR libraries were made following a previously described method, with the TCR primers given in Table S5. Total RNA was purified with the Qiagen AllPrep DNA/RNA kit. Before any analysis, reads coming from multiple sequencing runs of the same library were combined into one pool. Per the source publication's procedure: Only reads with exact TCR constant sequence were kept, trimmed to 150 nt, and grouped by their 12-nt molecular barcodes. Reads inside each barcode group were sub-clustered using a 15% Levenshtein threshold, and a quality-weighted consensus sequence was constructed for each RNA molecule. Non-functional sequences were removed, as were lower-count sequences one edit away from another. Based on a fit of two negative binomial distributions, barcode sub-clusters having less than 20% of the maximum read count were discarded. Starting from the raw public reads, TCRdb applied fastp trimming at Q25, assembled clones with MiXCR and retained in-frame beta chains. One record per CDR3 amino acid sequence lists the most common genes and DNA. The V and J calls were not made by the authors but by TCRdb's processing. This sample holds 490,000 or so distinct CDR3 sequences; about 21% were observed only once. The ten largest clones capture 0.7% to 0.95% of the sample.

The sequenced material came from naive CD8+ T cells from blood, with Jurkat cell RNA spiked in. The label giving this sample's cell subset or site can be read as: FACS-sorted CD8+CD4-CCR7+CD45RA+ naive T cells. The clonotype originates from a human donor in good health. Some libraries in this study had Jurkat cell RNA spiked in. The chain couples TRBV4-3 to TRBJ2-7; 9 nucleotides in the junction match TRBD1. The bases read TGCGCCAGCAGCCAGGACAGGGGATTTACCTACGAGCAGTACTTC. Its coded protein is CASSQDRGFTYEQYF.